Detailed here is one TCR beta chain. The specificity of this receptor is unknown. No base qualities exist here, and no much larger clone lies one base off it. In light of the paper, this sample's time point label describes: new active TB diagnosis, blood taken before or within 7 days of starting treatment. Patients with active tuberculosis were defined as newly diagnosed, HIV-seronegative South African adults aged 18 years or older. Confirmation of active tuberculosis was based on positive sputum smear microscopy and/or a positive M. tuberculosis culture. Immunosequencing was performed on unsorted cryopreserved PBMC and covered around 94,000 T cells per clinical donor on average. These data are taken from a study of T cells in tuberculosis (dated by TCRdb to the late 2010s). In the study overall: The study combined CD1B tetramers and high-throughput TCR immunosequencing to characterize T cells specific for the mycobacterial lipid antigen glucose monomycolate (GMM). In a South African clinical cohort, IGRA-negative adolescents, IGRA-positive adolescents with latent tuberculosis and adults with active tuberculosis were compared, with roughly 9 people in each group. PBMC from patients with active tuberculosis were archived either before the start of standard anti-tuberculosis treatment or within 7 days of starting that treatment. What the authors observed across the whole study: Clinical samples were selected based on which cryopreserved specimens were available, and the active tuberculosis cases were adults whereas the controls were adolescents. Smaller mean NN-distances to GMM-specific TCRs were observed in active tuberculosis TCR-alpha repertoires than in IGRA-negative controls, suggesting clonal expansion of GMM-specific TCRs. Using GEM motif frequencies, a classifier achieved about 70% accuracy, whereas a classifier built on the diverse GMM-specific repertoire got to around 90% accuracy (AUROC 0.75 to 0.9). The smaller NN-distances in active tuberculosis patients were driven in part by shorter CDR3-alpha lengths, while the difference seen for TCR-beta was not statistically significant.

TCR libraries were generated with the immunoSEQ multiplex PCR assay, using TCR-beta and/or TCR-alpha/delta assays for each sample. Amplified TCR libraries were sequenced on the Illumina high-throughput platform. On the authors' methods: Clustering and dimensionality reduction relied on pairwise TCRdist distances among GMM-specific receptors from T cells that were either sorted ex vivo or expanded in vitro. Each clinical repertoire received a mean NN-distance score, defined as the average TCRdist to the nearest 10% of tetramer-positive reference sequences. To compute GEM TCR motif frequency, the fraction of unique TCRs matching known GEM sequences by V/J usage and CDR3 length was calculated. Active tuberculosis was classified by linear discriminant analysis with leave-one-out cross-validation, implemented in scikit-learn. The clones in this table, taken by TCRdb from immuneACCESS, are in-frame only. Not every clone is retained; where verified, under half of the shortfall comes from an unresolved V gene, and the cause of the rest is unknown. That table is the source of V, J and clone size, and D and trimming were worked out from the DNA. This sample gives tens of thousands of clones in total; roughly nine tenths of them show up just once. The ten largest clones represent 5.5% to 7.5% of the sample.

V gives up 6 bases and J gives up 7 bases, and the segment between their germline ends measures 12 bases. From the cysteine up to the phenylalanine, the CDR3 has a length of 12 residues. CDR3 DNA is the only sequence kept; it has 36 bases, read in frame from the first base. CDR1 is given as MNHNS and CDR2 as SASEGT, both from the germline V gene. The receptor was derived from an adult with tuberculosis. Some clones in this sample may be carry-over from other donors' samples. The source material was PBMCs, sampled at tuberculosis diagnosis. Recombination connected TRBV6-1 to TRBJ1-2; tentative D gene TRBD1, with 6 bases matching. The CDR3 has the sequence CASRVQGSGYTF. Read as DNA, the sequence is TGTGCCAGCAGGGTACAGGGAAGTGGCTACACCTTC.